This entry lists 9 T cell receptor beta chains sequenced from one sample in a study of cytomegalovirus exposure and HLA in healthy donors. PCR amplification relied on 60 Vbeta primers (plus 13 Jbeta primers). Profiling relied on immunoSEQ multiplex PCR, and the TCRdb table lists in-frame clones only, not all of them. Among around 200,000 clones listed, approximately 79% were seen once. What was sequenced was PBMCs. These receptors were obtained from a young woman in good health and CMV-seronegative.

The chain combines TRBV29-1 with TRBJ2-2; 7 bases are a match to TRBD2. This CDR3 spans 15 amino acids. J was trimmed by 3 bases and V by 2 bases; bases with no gene match: 6. From germline, CDR1 is SQVTM and CDR2 ANQGSEA. Here the CDR3 DNA reads TGCAGCGTTGAAACGACTAGCTCCGACACCGGGGAGCTGTTTTTT. Protein product: CSVETTSSDTGELFF.

The chain combines TRBV11-1 with TRBJ1-5; D ambiguous. The length of the CDR3 is 13 residues. V was clipped by 2 bases and J by 3 bases, with 5 bases between them. Germline V lookup: CDR1 SGHAT, CDR2 FQDESV (reference sequence). The CDR3 is CASSLQVNQPQHF. The CDR3 nucleotides are TGTGCCAGCAGCTTACAGGTCAATCAGCCCCAGCATTTT.

The chain combines TRBV18 with TRBJ1-3; D gene uncertain. V lost 3 bases and J lost 2, with 14 bases in between. The CDR3 is made up of 16 amino acids. Per the germline V gene, CDR1 is KGHSH and CDR2 is LQKENI. CDR3 region: CASSPQAPAAGNTIYF. CDR3 nucleotide sequence: TGTGCCAGCTCACCTCAAGCCCCGGCGGCTGGAAACACCATATATTTT.

The V and J genes are TRBV9 and TRBJ2-1; the D is unclear. The CDR3 loop spans 13 amino acids. The germline V gene encodes CDR1 SGDLS and CDR2 YYNGEE. Trimming took off 2 bases at V and 8 bases at J, with 11 bases between the two ends. The CDR3 bases are TGTGCCAGCAGCGTTTCCAGTGATTATGAGCAGTTCTTC. Translation gives CASSVSSDYEQFF. Combining the CDR3 with reference TRBV9 and TRBJ2-1 gives the whole variable domain DSGVTQTPKHLITATGQRVTLRCSPRSGDLSVYWYQQSLDQGLQFLIQYYNGEERAKGNILERFSAQQFPDLHSELNLSSLELGDSALYFCASSVSSDYEQFFGPGTRLTVL.

The chain combines TRBV28 with TRBJ2-5; 8 bases are shared with TRBD1. CDR3 length: 14 amino acids. The germline CDR1 and CDR2 sequences are MDHEN and SYDVKM. The trim removed 6 bases at V and 4 bases at J, leaving 7 bases unmatched. The CDR3 spells CASSLPGTGETQYF. As DNA, the CDR3 is TGTGCCAGCAGCCTACCCGGGACAGGAGAGACCCAGTACTTC.

The J gene is TRBJ1-4, the V gene TRBV4-3, with TRBD1 as a possible D gene (6 bases). Germline values: CDR1 LGHNA, CDR2 YSLEER. Trimming pared 0 bases from V and 8 bases from J, leaving 13 bases between. The CDR3 spans 15 residues. CDR3 DNA sequence: TGCGCCAGCAGCCAAGATCCAGGGGCGACGGAAAAACTGTTTTTT. This sequence encodes CASSQDPGATEKLFF.

The J gene is TRBJ2-3, the V gene TRBV9; a possible D gene is TRBD2 (6 bases). The CDR3 is made up of 14 amino acids. Germline V CDR1 and CDR2: SGDLS, YYNGEE. Trimming removed 3 bases at V and 5 bases at J, with 13 bases between. The CDR3 coding sequence is TGTGCCAGCAGCGGGACTATCCCCCGAGATACGCAGTATTTT. This encodes CASSGTIPRDTQYF.

This sequence joins TRBV6-5 and TRBJ1-6, with TRBD1 matching over 10 bases. The junction had 2 bases not matched to a gene; V was cut back by 2 bases and J by 10 bases. Germline CDR1 and CDR2: MNHEY and SVGAGI. The CDR3 has 14 amino acids. The CDR3 DNA sequence: TGTGCCAGCAGTTACCGGGACAGGGGATCACCCCTCCACTTT. It encodes CASSYRDRGSPLHF.

In DNA, the CDR3 is TGTGCCACGAGACAGGGGGGGAACACCGGGGAGCTGTTTTTT. Translating it yields CATRQGGNTGELFF. The V and J genes are TRBV9 and TRBJ2-2, with 9 bases fitting TRBD1. Looked up from germline, CDR1 is SGDLS and CDR2 is YYNGEE. The CDR3 extends over 14 amino acids. Germline trimming cut 9 bases from V and 1 base from J; bases unmatched to any gene: 4.